The rows below give T cell receptor beta chains drawn from one sample of a study of cytomegalovirus exposure and HLA in healthy donors. Sequenced by immunoSEQ multiplex PCR; TCRdb stores in-frame clones only, minus some. This table holds roughly 190,000 clones, about 80% found once. Sequencing was done on a sample of PBMCs. The receptors come from a young woman in good health and CMV-seropositive. The CDR3 runs from the conserved cysteine through the conserved F or W. A D gene is named only where the DNA matches it firmly. Only some rows state a clone size, as once, few, many or a class for expanded clones.

D | J | V | size | DNA | CDR3
TRBD2 | TRBJ2-5 | TRBV27 | . | TGTGCCAGCAGTTTTAGGTCTTGGGGAGGGGACGAGACCCAGTACTTC | CASSFRSWGGDETQYF
. | TRBJ1-5 | TRBV28 | once | TGTGCCAGCACCAGGGCGGGGTTTGGCAATCAGCCCCAGCATTTT | CASTRAGFGNQPQHF
. | TRBJ1-6 | TRBV7-8 | . | TGTGCCAGCAGGGACCGGGGACATGGTTCTGTCGGTAGTTCACCCCTCCACTTT | CASRDRGHGSVGSSPLHF
TRBD2 | TRBJ2-1 | TRBV7-2 | . | TGTGCCAGCAGCTTATTCCTAGCGGGTAACAATGAGCAGTTCTTC | CASSLFLAGNNEQFF
TRBD1 | TRBJ2-2 | TRBV4-3 | . | TGCGCCAGCTCAAAATGGCAGGGGGCCAACACCGGGGAGTTGTTTTTT | CASSKWQGANTGELFF
. | TRBJ2-1 | TRBV7-8 | . | TGTGCCAGCAGCCCCTCTAGCAGATACAATGAGCAGTTCTTC | CASSPSSRYNEQFF
. | TRBJ1-2 | TRBV9 | . | TGTGCCAGCAGCCCGGGAGAATGGATCCCAAACTATGGCTACACCTTC | CASSPGEWIPNYGYTF
. | TRBJ1-5 | TRBV2 | . | TGTGCCAGCAGTGACAGGGTCAGCAGCAATCAGCCCCAGCATTTT | CASSDRVSSNQPQHF
. | TRBJ2-2 | TRBV2 | . | TGTGCCAGCAGTGAAGAAGGGAGGCTAACCGGGGAGCTGTTTTTT | CASSEEGRLTGELFF
. | TRBJ2-7 | TRBV11-3 | . | TGTGCCAGCAGCTTAGATTGGGAAGACAGTCACTACGAGCAGTACTTC | CASSLDWEDSHYEQYF
TRBD1 | TRBJ2-3 | TRBV2 | . | TGTGCCAGTCAGTGGTCCCGGGACAGCGACACAGATACGCAGTATTTT | CASQWSRDSDTDTQYF
TRBD2 | TRBJ2-3 | TRBV5-1 | . | TGCGCCAGCAATTCTGGACTAGCGGGGGGCTTAAACACAGATACGCAGTATTTT | CASNSGLAGGLNTDTQYF
. | TRBJ1-3 | TRBV7-8 | few | TGTGCCAGCAGCTCAGGGCAGTCCTCTGGAAACACCATATATTTT | CASSSGQSSGNTIYF
TRBD1 | TRBJ2-2 | TRBV9 | . | TGTGCCAGCAGCGTTTCGGACAGGGGGACCGGGGAGCTGTTTTTT | CASSVSDRGTGELFF
. | TRBJ2-5 | TRBV15 | . | TGTGCCACCAGCAGAGATCTCTCCGGCGGGAACCAGCAAGAGACCCAGTACTTC | CATSRDLSGGNQQETQYF
. | TRBJ2-2 | TRBV27 | . | TGTGCCAGCACCCCGGGGGGCCTGGGGGGGGCAGGGGAGCTGTTTTTT | CASTPGGLGGAGELFF
. | TRBJ1-6 | TRBV7-9 | . | TGTGCCAGCATGAGAGGCCACATTCCCAATTCACCCCTCCACTTT | CASMRGHIPNSPLHF
. | TRBJ2-7 | TRBV4-3 | . | TGCGCCAGCAGCCAAGGGAATGCAGGGAACGAGCAGTACTTC | CASSQGNAGNEQYF
TRBD1 | TRBJ1-5 | TRBV19 | . | TGTGCCAGTAGTATCCGTCTGGGACAGGGGGTTAAACAGCCCCAGCATTTT | CASSIRLGQGVKQPQHF
TRBD1 | TRBJ2-5 | TRBV4-2 | . | TGTGCCAGCAGCCAAGGGGACAGGGGGAGTCTTTTGCGGGAGACCCAGTACTTC | CASSQGDRGSLLRETQYF